The entry below gives a single T cell receptor (beta chain) sequence along with its context. It lacks a known antigen. Per-base qualities were not stored, and no clone one base away is much larger. Library prep was done by PCR. Sequencing was carried out with an Illumina HiSeq 2500. To normalize quantification of the TCRbeta repertoire, the TCR libraries were built with molecular barcoding that relied on unique molecular identifiers. TCRdb took the public reads, trimmed them with fastp at Q25, ran MiXCR for clone calling and kept in-frame beta chains. Rows with one shared CDR3 protein collapse into an entry with the most common genes and DNA. In this sample the table shows roughly 420,000 distinct CDR3 sequences, 15% to 20% of which occur a single time. Approximately 28% of the sample goes to the ten largest clones. The treatment or condition label on this specimen signifies: allogeneic hematopoietic cell transplantation with graft depleted of TCRalphabeta T cells and CD19 B cells. TCRalphabeta/CD19-depleted allogeneic hematopoietic cell grafts were given to the transplant recipients, all of whom were children.

These data come from a study of T-cell reconstitution after alpha-beta-depleted transplantation in children (dated by TCRdb to the mid-2010s). Context from the whole study: T-cell immune reconstitution after TCRalphabeta/CD19-depleted allogeneic hematopoietic cell transplantation in children was quantitatively tracked in the study by means of TCR repertoire profiling. Overall study results and their limits: The high TCRbeta diversity at day 60 in some patients was ascribed to recipient T cells and intrathymic progenitors that had survived conditioning. The apparently early alphabetaT-cell count recovery about two months after transplant was reportedly dependent on only several hundred rapidly expanded clones derived from non-depleted graft cells. The frequencies of hyperexpanded clones fell over the following months, and after one year, T-cell counts and TCRbeta diversity were mostly attributed to newly produced T cells.

Germline trimming amounts to 0 bases on V and 8 bases on J, with 14 as the count of junction bases outside the gene matches. The cysteine opens and the phenylalanine closes a CDR3 of 19 amino acids. Left in the record is the CDR3 DNA by itself, 57 bases read in frame from the first base. Sequences ENHRY (CDR1) and SYGVKD (CDR2) are obtained from the germline V gene. Sequences were derived from PBMCs, mostly from graft donor cells, sampled 360 days after TCRalphabeta/CD19-depleted stem cell transplant. The rearrangement joined TRBV10-3 to TRBJ2-1, with TRBD2 matching 12 junction bases. The receptor was isolated from a boy less than two years old who had a stem cell transplant for Wiskott-Aldrich syndrome, so the T cells may come from the graft donor. At the DNA level, the sequence is TGTGCCATCAGTGAGTCGTTCGCACTGACTAGCGGGAGAAGGGATGAGCAGTTCTTC. Translated, this gives CAISESFALTSGRRDEQFF.